Shown below are 31 T cell receptor beta chains from a single sample sequenced in a study of cytomegalovirus exposure and HLA in healthy donors. Using immunoSEQ multiplex PCR, the repertoire was profiled, and TCRdb retains in-frame clones only, with some absent. The sample carries around 99,000 clones, roughly 86% recorded once. The sequenced material came from PBMCs. The receptor source for this set is a woman younger than 35 in good health and CMV-seronegative.

The CDR3 reads CASTSRGGAYNEQFF. CDR3 nucleotide sequence: TGTGCCAGCACCTCCCGGGGAGGGGCCTACAATGAGCAGTTCTTC. The rearrangement uses TRBV9 and TRBJ2-1, with 7 positions matching TRBD2. After removal of 6 bases from V and 2 bases from J, the junction contained 8 bases not matched to a gene. In germline, CDR1 is SGDLS, CDR2 YYNGEE. The CDR3 consists of 15 residues.

The chain links TRBV29-1 to TRBJ1-5, with 7 bases lining up with TRBD1. The CDR3 loop spans 13 amino acids. Germline CDR1 reads SQVTM; CDR2 reads ANQGSEA. Trimming at V came to 4 bases and at J to 6 bases, leaving 6 bases not matched to a gene. The DNA of the CDR3 is TGCAGCGTTGTTCAGGGGGAAGGTCAGCCCCAGCATTTT. It codes for CSVVQGEGQPQHF.

V and J are TRBV5-4 and TRBJ2-3, with 8 bases that match TRBD2. The CDR3 contains 17 residues. J gave up 3 bases and V 4 bases, and 13 bases lay outside the gene matches. Germline loops: CDR1 SGHNT, CDR2 YYREEE (reference sequence). The CDR3 DNA reads TGTGCCAGCAGCCCCCGGGGTTCCGGGGGGGAGACAGATACGCAGTATTTT. As protein: CASSPRGSGGETDTQYF.

The rearrangement joins TRBV7-3 to TRBJ2-2, with 7 bases aligning to TRBD2. CDR3 length: 15 residues. In germline, CDR1 is SGHTA, CDR2 FQGTGA. With 4 bases clipped from V and 6 bases from J, the junction kept 8 bases outside the gene matches. In nucleotides, the CDR3 is TGTGCCAGCAGCTCACAAGCGGGGCGGGCCGGGGAGCTGTTTTTT. It is translated as CASSSQAGRAGELFF.

This sequence joins TRBV7-8 and TRBJ1-1; D not certain. This CDR3 comprises 13 residues. Trimming pared 8 bases from V and 1 base from J, leaving 11 bases between. Germline lookup yields CDR1 SGHVS and CDR2 FQNEAQ. CDR3 region: CASRPGTNTEAFF. CDR3 bases: TGTGCCAGCCGCCCGGGTACGAACACTGAAGCTTTCTTT.

This clone was observed once. The chain has TRBV10-3 and TRBJ1-1; D perhaps matches TRBD1 (6 bases). The CDR3 covers 14 residues. Trimming took 6 bases from V and 0 from J, leaving 11 bases between them. Germline CDR1 ENHRY, CDR2 SYGVKD. CDR3 coding DNA: TGTGCCATCAGACGGGACATGATGAACACTGAAGCTTTCTTT. As protein: CAIRRDMMNTEAFF.

This chain links TRBV7-6 with TRBJ2-7, with 10 bases identical to TRBD1. The CDR3 totals 16 residues. Germline V lookup: CDR1 SGHVS, CDR2 FNYEAQ. After removal of 5 bases from V and 2 bases from J, the junction contained 9 bases not matched to a gene. CDR3 in amino acids: CASSPHSGTGAYEQYF. CDR3 sequence (DNA): TGTGCCAGCAGCCCCCATTCCGGGACAGGGGCCTACGAGCAGTACTTC.

V and J are TRBV6-5 and TRBJ1-1; 7 bases fit TRBD1. Trimming took 6 bases from V and 3 from J; bases not matched to a gene: 10. CDR1 and CDR2 from the germline V gene are MNHEY and SVGAGI. There are 15 residues in the CDR3. The CDR3, as DNA: TGTGCCAGCAGAACCACCTGGACAGGCGACACTGAAGCTTTCTTT. It translates to CASRTTWTGDTEAFF.

This clone was seen a single time. This chain connects TRBV4-2 to TRBJ2-5, with a possible D match to TRBD2 (6 bases). CDR1 is LGHNA, CDR2 YNFKEQ, per germline. V was shortened by 0 bases and J by 4 bases, with 15 bases between the two germline ends. CDR3 length equals 16 residues. The CDR3 is CASSQDTGSGPETQYF. The CDR3 DNA is TGTGCCAGCAGCCAAGATACCGGGAGTGGCCCAGAGACCCAGTACTTC.

The V and J genes are TRBV7-2 and TRBJ2-3; 9 bases are shared with TRBD2. The trim removed 5 bases at V and 3 bases at J, leaving 15 bases unmatched. CDR3 length: 18 residues. Germline V gives CDR1 SGHTA, CDR2 FQGNSA. CDR3 in DNA: TGTGCCAGCAGCCCCTTCCCGGTTACTAGCGGGCGAACAGATACGCAGTATTTT. Protein product: CASSPFPVTSGRTDTQYF.

The chain links TRBV4-2 to TRBJ1-2; 8 nucleotides match TRBD1. The CDR3 sequence is 16 residues long. CDR1 and CDR2 (germline): LGHNA, YNFKEQ. The V gene end was trimmed by 1 base and the J gene end by 1 base; junction bases not matched to a gene: 5. The CDR3 nucleotides are TGTGCCAGCAGCCAAGGACAGGGGAGTAATAACTATGGCTACACCTTC. This gives the protein CASSQGQGSNNYGYTF.

The J gene is TRBJ2-2, the V gene TRBV27, with D perhaps matching TRBD2 (6 bases). Germline V CDR1 and CDR2: MNHEY, SMNVEV (reference sequence). This CDR3 has 14 residues. V shed 4 bases and J shed 4 bases, with 10 bases lying between them. In DNA, the CDR3 is TGTGCCAGCAGTTACGGCGGGGCCACCGGGGAGCTGTTTTTT. Its protein is CASSYGGATGELFF.

This sequence joins TRBV28 and TRBJ2-7, with D possibly TRBD1 on 5 matching bases. The germline V gene has CDR1 MDHEN and CDR2 SYDVKM. The CDR3 consists of 17 residues. The germline V and J ends were trimmed by 6 bases and 1 base, with 22 bases remaining between them. This CDR3 reads CASSLTPQVKVSYEQYF. DNA of the CDR3: TGTGCCAGCAGCTTGACCCCACAGGTAAAGGTATCCTACGAGCAGTACTTC.

In regard to this clone: Other DNA sequences in this specimen translate into the identical CDR3. This chain uses TRBV27 with TRBJ1-4; D not resolved. Germline CDR1 is MNHEY and CDR2 is SMNVEV (reference sequence). V was trimmed by 3 bases and J by 7 bases, leaving 6 bases between them. The CDR3 sequence is 12 residues long. The CDR3 DNA sequence: TGTGCCAGCAGTTTCTCAGGTGAAAAACTGTTTTTT. Its protein is CASSFSGEKLFF.

This chain uses TRBV7-9 with TRBJ2-1; D may be TRBD2 (6 bases). CDR1 is SEHNR and CDR2 is FQNEAQ in the germline V gene (reference sequence). Trimming stripped 6 bases from V and 4 bases from J, with 13 bases between. The CDR3 has 14 amino acids. The CDR3 coding sequence is TGTGCCAGCAGGCCCGGGGCGGGGTACAATGAGCAGTTCTTC. It is translated as CASRPGAGYNEQFF.

This clone occurred once. V usage is TRBV10-3 and J usage is TRBJ2-1, with TRBD2 matching 8 bases. Germline V gives CDR1 ENHRY, CDR2 SYGVKD. V lost 4 bases and J lost 7; bases outside the gene matches: 6. This CDR3 region has 14 residues. The CDR3 loop is CAISAGGPKNEQFF. In DNA, the CDR3 is TGTGCCATCAGTGCGGGGGGGCCAAAGAATGAGCAGTTCTTC.

V gene TRBV5-6 combines with J gene TRBJ2-3; no firm D call. The V gene's germline CDR1 is SGHDT and CDR2 YYEEEE. The CDR3 totals 15 residues. Trimming removed 0 bases from V and 0 bases from J, with 8 bases in between. The CDR3 sequence is CASSLVSPSTDTQYF. Here the CDR3 DNA reads TGTGCCAGCAGCTTGGTTAGCCCTAGCACAGATACGCAGTATTTT.

The table lists this clone with a count of one. The rearrangement joins TRBV7-8 to TRBJ1-2, with 12 bases identical to TRBD1. The CDR3 extends over 14 amino acids. V lost 5 bases, J lost 7 bases, and 5 bases stayed unmatched. Germline values: CDR1 SGHVS, CDR2 FQNEAQ. The DNA of the CDR3 is TGTGCCAGCAGCCCCCGGGACAGGGGGCTTGGCTACACCTTC. The encoded protein is CASSPRDRGLGYTF.

This clone was found a few times. The chain uses TRBV25-1 and TRBJ1-3; D remains ambiguous. Germline V gene lookup returns CDR1 MGHDK and CDR2 SYGVNS. The CDR3 contains 15 residues. The V end was cut by 2 bases, the J end by 0 bases, with 8 bases between. The CDR3 DNA follows: TGTGCCAGCAGTGAAGCGGGCGACTCTGGAAACACCATATATTTT. Translating it yields CASSEAGDSGNTIYF.

This chain joins TRBV5-6 and TRBJ2-1, with 12 bases identical to TRBD2. CDR1 and CDR2 (germline): SGHDT, YYEEEE. The CDR3 is 19 residues long. V shed 4 bases, J shed 5 bases, and the junction held 16 bases outside the gene matches. CDR3: CASSPREATSGSGHNEQFF. CDR3 DNA sequence: TGTGCCAGCAGCCCCAGGGAAGCGACTAGCGGGAGTGGCCACAATGAGCAGTTCTTC. The complete variable domain, with remaining parts taken from reference TRBV5-6 and TRBJ2-1, reads DAGVTQSPTHLIKTRGQQVTLRCSPKSGHDTVSWYQQALGQGPQFIFQYYEEEERQRGNFPDRFSGHQFPNYSSELNVNALLLGDSALYLCASSPREATSGSGHNEQFFGPGTRLTVL.

The chain couples TRBV27 to TRBJ2-1; 7 positions agree with TRBD2. This CDR3 has 16 residues. With 4 bases clipped from V and 5 bases from J, the junction kept 11 bases outside the gene matches. CDR1 is MNHEY, CDR2 SMNVEV, per germline (reference sequence). CDR3 sequence (DNA): TGTGCCAGCAGTTCCTTGGCGGGAGTCCCCCACAATGAGCAGTTCTTC. This codes for CASSSLAGVPHNEQFF.

J is TRBJ1-2 and V is TRBV7-9; tentative D call: TRBD1 (5 bases). Germline assignment: CDR1 SEHNR and CDR2 FQNEAQ (reference sequence). V lost 7 bases to trimming and J lost 2 bases, with 20 bases between them. The CDR3 consists of 16 residues. The CDR3 loop reads CASNSKTGLQNYGYTF. CDR3 DNA sequence: TGTGCCAGCAATTCAAAAACAGGACTACAAAACTATGGCTACACCTTC.

The CDR3 DNA follows: TGTGCCAGCAGCTTAGGGACAGGTTATCAGCCCCAGCATTTT. This gives the protein CASSLGTGYQPQHF. The chain combines TRBV7-2 with TRBJ1-5; 7 nucleotides align to TRBD1. V shed 1 base and J 5 bases; nucleotides not matched to a gene: 2. The V gene's germline CDR1 is SGHTA and CDR2 FQGNSA. The CDR3 loop spans 14 amino acids.

The V and J genes are TRBV7-9 and TRBJ1-6, with 7 bases fitting TRBD1. Germline V CDR1 and CDR2: SEHNR, FQNEAQ (reference sequence). The J segment lost 10 bases and the V segment lost 5 bases, leaving 8 bases of the junction unmatched. The CDR3 extends over 14 amino acids. The CDR3 DNA follows: TGTGCCAGCAGCCCCCGGACAGGACAATCACCCCTCCACTTT. It specifies CASSPRTGQSPLHF.

This chain joins TRBV9 and TRBJ1-1; TRBD1 matches 7 bases. The V and J ends lost 3 bases and 2 bases, in that order; junction bases with no gene match: 7. The CDR3 consists of 15 residues. From germline, CDR1 is SGDLS and CDR2 YYNGEE. The DNA for the CDR3 is TGTGCCAGCAGCGGAGCCGACAGGGTCAACACTGAAGCTTTCTTT. Translated: CASSGADRVNTEAFF.

The chain is built from TRBV4-1 and TRBJ2-5; D may be TRBD2 (5 bases). Trimming removed 3 bases at V and 4 bases at J, with 12 bases between. This CDR3 comprises 14 residues. Germline assignment: CDR1 MGHRA and CDR2 YSYEKL. The CDR3 loop is CASSQLTSGETQYF. The DNA of the CDR3 is TGCGCCAGCAGCCAGCTTACTAGTGGAGAGACCCAGTACTTC.

The rearrangement uses TRBV28 and TRBJ1-1; D is ambiguous. The length of the CDR3 is 14 residues. Trimming stripped 0 bases from V and 4 bases from J, with 9 bases between. Germline lookup yields CDR1 MDHEN and CDR2 SYDVKM. This CDR3 reads CASSLWRTATEAFF. The CDR3 region has the DNA TGTGCCAGCAGTTTATGGCGGACTGCCACTGAAGCTTTCTTT.

The chain joins TRBV6-4 to TRBJ2-3; 7 bases agree with TRBD2. Germline values: CDR1 MRHNA, CDR2 SNTAGT. CDR3 length: 17 residues. V trimming: 5 bases; J trimming: 5 bases; junction bases outside the gene matches: 16. For the CDR3, the DNA is TGTGCCAGCAGTCCCCGGGACTACCGACTCCCCGGAGATACGCAGTATTTT. Protein sequence: CASSPRDYRLPGDTQYF.

V and J are TRBV30 and TRBJ2-3, with a tentative D call TRBD2 (6 bases). Germline V lookup: CDR1 GTSNPN, CDR2 SVGIG (reference sequence). The CDR3 is 16 amino acids. With 5 bases removed from V and 1 base from J, the gap between germline ends came to 19 bases. The CDR3 sequence is CAWGRDGGWGTDTQYF. The CDR3 DNA reads TGTGCCTGGGGGCGGGACGGGGGTTGGGGCACAGATACGCAGTATTTT.

The V and J genes are TRBV11-2 and TRBJ2-3, with D possibly matching TRBD1 (5 bases). The germline gives CDR1 SGHAT, CDR2 FQNNGV. V was trimmed by 1 base and J by 0 bases, leaving 8 bases between them. The CDR3 is 15 amino acids. The CDR3 region has the DNA TGTGCCAGCAGCTTAGGACCAGGGAGCACAGATACGCAGTATTTT. Translation: CASSLGPGSTDTQYF.

This chain joins TRBV4-2 and TRBJ2-2; TRBD2 agrees at 10 bases. The CDR3 totals 20 residues. Germline V lookup: CDR1 LGHNA, CDR2 YNFKEQ. The J segment lost 5 bases and the V segment lost 2 bases, leaving 17 bases of the junction unmatched. The CDR3 loop is CASSQTLQAGGPVWTGELFF. The CDR3 bases are TGTGCCAGCAGCCAAACCCTCCAAGCGGGAGGGCCTGTTTGGACCGGGGAGCTGTTTTTT.